This T cell receptor beta chain was recorded in a study of somatic mutations in cytotoxic T cells in rheumatoid arthritis. Whole-study results and caveats: Compared with age-matched healthy controls, rheumatoid arthritis patients did not differ significantly in CD8+ T-cell clonality. TRBV07 appeared slightly underrepresented in the rheumatoid arthritis patients. That finding was not adjusted to account for multiple comparisons.

Only in-frame clones appear in the TCRdb table, and some are missing; sequencing was by immunoSEQ multiplex PCR. This sample has about 30,000 clones; 80% to 85% occur once, and the top ten carry around 8.3%. Isolation of the CD4+ and CD8+ populations was accomplished via positive magnetic bead selection, with purity assessed by flow cytometry. About this clone: The antigen is undetermined.

The CDR3 contains 14 residues. Germline V lookup: CDR1 MDHEN, CDR2 SYDVKM. After removal of 6 bases from V and 7 bases from J, the junction contained 12 bases not matched to a gene. This chain links TRBV28 with TRBJ2-7; 7 nucleotides match TRBD1. This TCR came from an adult with rheumatoid arthritis. Sequencing used CD8+ T cells sorted from blood. The CDR3 DNA reads TGTGCCAGCAGCGATAGACAGGGATTGGTAGAGCAGTACTTC. It codes for CASSDRQGLVEQYF.